The rows below give T cell receptor beta chains drawn from one sample of a study of response to subunit inactivated influenza vaccine. TCRdb reprocessed the RT-PCR reads with MiXCR, giving one entry per CDR3 protein. This table holds around 190,000 distinct CDR3 sequences, over 13% found once. The sample consisted of CD8+ T cells sorted from PBMCs, taken approximately 5 days after vaccination. The receptors here all came from a man aged 45-65 years who received an inactivated influenza vaccine. Each CDR3 is given with its conserved first and last residue. The order of the fields is CDR3 length, V gene, J gene, D gene, clone size, CDR3 DNA, CDR3 protein. D genes are given only for firm matches. Clone size, where shown, is once, few, many, or a class for clones that have expanded.

15	TRBV27	TRBJ2-1	TRBD2	NA	TGTGCCAGCAGTTACCTAGCGGGAGGGCCCAATGAGCAGTTCTTC	CASSYLAGGPNEQFF
15	TRBV10-3	TRBJ2-1	NA	many	TGTGCCATCAGTGATGTTCGGGGGACGGTTTTAGGGCAGTTCTTC	CAISDVRGTVLGQFF
11	TRBV28	TRBJ2-1	NA	NA	TGTGCCAGCACGGGAAACAATGAGCAGTTCTTC	CASTGNNEQFF
12	TRBV7-9	TRBJ2-1	NA	many	TGTGCCAGCAGCTCCTCACGCAATGAGCAGTTCTTC	CASSSSRNEQFF
11	TRBV12-3/TRBV12-4	TRBJ2-7	NA	many	TGTGCCAGCAGTCTAGGGCTGGAGCAGTACTTC	CASSLGLEQYF
15	TRBV4-1	TRBJ2-7	NA	many	TGCGCCAGCAGCCAAGAAGCGGCAGGACCCTACGAGCAGTACTTC	CASSQEAAGPYEQYF
15	TRBV20-1	TRBJ1-2	NA	NA	TGCAGTGCTAGAGTGCCGCCGCAGGGAAGCTATGGCTACACCTTC	CSARVPPQGSYGYTF
14	TRBV7-2	TRBJ2-2	TRBD1	NA	TGTGCCAAGGGGGCCCCCGGGAACACCGGGGAGCTGTTTTTT	CAKGAPGNTGELFF
14	TRBV14	TRBJ2-1	NA	NA	TGTGCCAGCAGCCATCCGGACACCGACAATGAGCAGTTCTTC	CASSHPDTDNEQFF
14	TRBV5-1	TRBJ2-7	NA	NA	TGCGCCAGCAGCTTCGCAGGGGAATCCTACGAGCAGTACTTC	CASSFAGESYEQYF
12	TRBV25-1	TRBJ2-1	NA	few	TGTGCCAGCAGTGCCCATTGGGATGAGCAGTTCTTC	CASSAHWDEQFF
13	TRBV28	TRBJ2-3	NA	NA	TGTGCCAGCAGTTCCTTCCTAGGGGATACGCAGTATTTT	CASSSFLGDTQYF
11	TRBV6-1	TRBJ1-1	NA	few	TGTGCCAGCAGTGTTTACACTGAAGCTTTCTTT	CASSVYTEAFF
16	TRBV6-5	TRBJ2-1	TRBD2	few	TGTGCCAGCAGTTCGGGCTGGACTAGCGGATACAATGAGCAGTTCTTC	CASSSGWTSGYNEQFF
13	TRBV25-1	TRBJ2-2	NA	few	TGTGCCAGCAGTACCTCAGGTGGCGGGGAGCTGTTTTTT	CASSTSGGGELFF
17	TRBV9	TRBJ2-1	NA	NA	TGTGCCAGCACGAGAAACCTACGGGAGACGTCCTACAATGAGCAGTTCTTC	CASTRNLRETSYNEQFF
18	TRBV11-1	TRBJ1-3	NA	few	TGTGCCAGCAGCTTTAAACTCCACCCAAGCGCCTCTGGAAACACCATATATTTT	CASSFKLHPSASGNTIYF
14	TRBV6-2/TRBV6-3	TRBJ2-2	NA	few	TGTGCCAGCAGTTTGTCAGCGGGCACCGGGGAGCTGTTTTTT	CASSLSAGTGELFF
11	TRBV20-1	TRBJ2-5	NA	NA	TGCAGTGCTAGAGACCCCCTAACCCAGTACTTC	CSARDPLTQYF
14	TRBV12-3/TRBV12-4	TRBJ1-2	TRBD1	many	TGTGCCAGCAGTTTGACAGGGTTGGGTTATGGCTACACCTTC	CASSLTGLGYGYTF